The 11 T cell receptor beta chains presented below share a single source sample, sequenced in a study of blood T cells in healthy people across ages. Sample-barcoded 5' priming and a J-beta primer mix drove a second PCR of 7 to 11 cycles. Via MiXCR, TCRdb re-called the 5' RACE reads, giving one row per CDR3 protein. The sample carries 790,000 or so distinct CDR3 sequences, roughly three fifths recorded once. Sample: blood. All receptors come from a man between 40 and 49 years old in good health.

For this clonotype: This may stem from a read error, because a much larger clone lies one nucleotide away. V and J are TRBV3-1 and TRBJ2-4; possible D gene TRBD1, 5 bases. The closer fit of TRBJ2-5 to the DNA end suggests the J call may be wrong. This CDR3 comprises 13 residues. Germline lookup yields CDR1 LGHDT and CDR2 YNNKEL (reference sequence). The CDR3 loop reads CASSQRGQETQYF. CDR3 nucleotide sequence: TGTGCCAGCAGCCAAAGGGGCCAAGAGACCCAGTACTTC.

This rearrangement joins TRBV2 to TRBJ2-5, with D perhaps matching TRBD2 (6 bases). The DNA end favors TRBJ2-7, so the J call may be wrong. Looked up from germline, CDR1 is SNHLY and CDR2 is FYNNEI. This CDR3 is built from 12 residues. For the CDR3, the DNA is TGTGCCAGCAATTTTGCGGGGCCCGAGCAGTACTTC. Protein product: CASNFAGPEQYF.

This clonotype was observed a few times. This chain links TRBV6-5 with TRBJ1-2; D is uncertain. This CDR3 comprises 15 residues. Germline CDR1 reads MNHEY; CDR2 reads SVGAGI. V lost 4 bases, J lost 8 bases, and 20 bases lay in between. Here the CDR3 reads CASSSRPDPGIGYTF. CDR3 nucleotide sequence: TGTGCCAGCAGTTCAAGACCGGACCCGGGGATCGGCTACACCTTC.

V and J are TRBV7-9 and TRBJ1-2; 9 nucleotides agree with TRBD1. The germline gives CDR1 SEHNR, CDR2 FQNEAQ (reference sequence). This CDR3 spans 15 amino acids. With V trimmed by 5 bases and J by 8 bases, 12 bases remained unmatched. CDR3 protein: CASSKDRGPGDGYTF. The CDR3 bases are TGTGCCAGCAGCAAGGACAGGGGCCCCGGGGACGGCTACACCTTC.

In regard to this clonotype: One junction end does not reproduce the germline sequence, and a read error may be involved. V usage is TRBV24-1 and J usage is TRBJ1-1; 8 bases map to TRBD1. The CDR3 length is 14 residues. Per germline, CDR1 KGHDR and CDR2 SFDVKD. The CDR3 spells CATSGTGGNIEAFF. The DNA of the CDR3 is TGTGCCACCAGTGGTACAGGGGGGAACATTGAAGCTTTCTTT.

In nucleotides, the CDR3 is TGTGCCAGCAGCGCCCAACATGCCCTCAATGAGCAGTTCTTC. Translating it yields CASSAQHALNEQFF. The J gene is TRBJ2-1, the V gene TRBV9; D unresolved. V lost 3 bases to trimming and J lost 6 bases, with 13 bases between them. Germline loops: CDR1 SGDLS, CDR2 YYNGEE. The CDR3 has 14 amino acids.

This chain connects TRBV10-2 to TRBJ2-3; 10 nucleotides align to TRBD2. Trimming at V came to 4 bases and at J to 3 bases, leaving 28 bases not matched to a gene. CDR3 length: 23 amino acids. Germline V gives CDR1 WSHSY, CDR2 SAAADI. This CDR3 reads CASSALRTRGPPGAGGLTDTQYF. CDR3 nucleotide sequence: TGCGCCAGCAGTGCTTTGAGGACGAGGGGGCCGCCCGGAGCGGGAGGGCTGACAGATACGCAGTATTTT.

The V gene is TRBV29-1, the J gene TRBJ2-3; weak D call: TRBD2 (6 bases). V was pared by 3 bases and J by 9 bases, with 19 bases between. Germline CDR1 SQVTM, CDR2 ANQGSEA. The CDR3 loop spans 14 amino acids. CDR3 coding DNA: TGCAGCGTTGACAGGCGGGAAGGACGGCGGACGCAGTATTTT. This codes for CSVDRREGRRTQYF.

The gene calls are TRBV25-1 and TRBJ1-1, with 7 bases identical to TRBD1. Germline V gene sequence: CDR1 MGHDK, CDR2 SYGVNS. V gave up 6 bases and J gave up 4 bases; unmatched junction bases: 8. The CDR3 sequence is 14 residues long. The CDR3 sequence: CASRKNRDSTEAFF. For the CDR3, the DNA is TGTGCCAGCAGAAAAAACCGGGACAGCACTGAAGCTTTCTTT.

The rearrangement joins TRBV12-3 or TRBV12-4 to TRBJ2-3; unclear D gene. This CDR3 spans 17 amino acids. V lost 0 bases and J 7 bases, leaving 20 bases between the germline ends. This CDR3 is CASSLAAPGSQANTQYF. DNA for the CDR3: TGTGCCAGCAGTTTAGCGGCCCCAGGATCCCAAGCGAATACGCAGTATTTT.

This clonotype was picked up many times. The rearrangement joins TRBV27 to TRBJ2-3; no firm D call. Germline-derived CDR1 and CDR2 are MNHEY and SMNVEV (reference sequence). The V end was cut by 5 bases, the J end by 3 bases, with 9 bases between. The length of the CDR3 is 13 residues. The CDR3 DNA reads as TGTGCCAGCAGTCCCCTGGGGACAGATACGCAGTATTTT. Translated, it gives CASSPLGTDTQYF.